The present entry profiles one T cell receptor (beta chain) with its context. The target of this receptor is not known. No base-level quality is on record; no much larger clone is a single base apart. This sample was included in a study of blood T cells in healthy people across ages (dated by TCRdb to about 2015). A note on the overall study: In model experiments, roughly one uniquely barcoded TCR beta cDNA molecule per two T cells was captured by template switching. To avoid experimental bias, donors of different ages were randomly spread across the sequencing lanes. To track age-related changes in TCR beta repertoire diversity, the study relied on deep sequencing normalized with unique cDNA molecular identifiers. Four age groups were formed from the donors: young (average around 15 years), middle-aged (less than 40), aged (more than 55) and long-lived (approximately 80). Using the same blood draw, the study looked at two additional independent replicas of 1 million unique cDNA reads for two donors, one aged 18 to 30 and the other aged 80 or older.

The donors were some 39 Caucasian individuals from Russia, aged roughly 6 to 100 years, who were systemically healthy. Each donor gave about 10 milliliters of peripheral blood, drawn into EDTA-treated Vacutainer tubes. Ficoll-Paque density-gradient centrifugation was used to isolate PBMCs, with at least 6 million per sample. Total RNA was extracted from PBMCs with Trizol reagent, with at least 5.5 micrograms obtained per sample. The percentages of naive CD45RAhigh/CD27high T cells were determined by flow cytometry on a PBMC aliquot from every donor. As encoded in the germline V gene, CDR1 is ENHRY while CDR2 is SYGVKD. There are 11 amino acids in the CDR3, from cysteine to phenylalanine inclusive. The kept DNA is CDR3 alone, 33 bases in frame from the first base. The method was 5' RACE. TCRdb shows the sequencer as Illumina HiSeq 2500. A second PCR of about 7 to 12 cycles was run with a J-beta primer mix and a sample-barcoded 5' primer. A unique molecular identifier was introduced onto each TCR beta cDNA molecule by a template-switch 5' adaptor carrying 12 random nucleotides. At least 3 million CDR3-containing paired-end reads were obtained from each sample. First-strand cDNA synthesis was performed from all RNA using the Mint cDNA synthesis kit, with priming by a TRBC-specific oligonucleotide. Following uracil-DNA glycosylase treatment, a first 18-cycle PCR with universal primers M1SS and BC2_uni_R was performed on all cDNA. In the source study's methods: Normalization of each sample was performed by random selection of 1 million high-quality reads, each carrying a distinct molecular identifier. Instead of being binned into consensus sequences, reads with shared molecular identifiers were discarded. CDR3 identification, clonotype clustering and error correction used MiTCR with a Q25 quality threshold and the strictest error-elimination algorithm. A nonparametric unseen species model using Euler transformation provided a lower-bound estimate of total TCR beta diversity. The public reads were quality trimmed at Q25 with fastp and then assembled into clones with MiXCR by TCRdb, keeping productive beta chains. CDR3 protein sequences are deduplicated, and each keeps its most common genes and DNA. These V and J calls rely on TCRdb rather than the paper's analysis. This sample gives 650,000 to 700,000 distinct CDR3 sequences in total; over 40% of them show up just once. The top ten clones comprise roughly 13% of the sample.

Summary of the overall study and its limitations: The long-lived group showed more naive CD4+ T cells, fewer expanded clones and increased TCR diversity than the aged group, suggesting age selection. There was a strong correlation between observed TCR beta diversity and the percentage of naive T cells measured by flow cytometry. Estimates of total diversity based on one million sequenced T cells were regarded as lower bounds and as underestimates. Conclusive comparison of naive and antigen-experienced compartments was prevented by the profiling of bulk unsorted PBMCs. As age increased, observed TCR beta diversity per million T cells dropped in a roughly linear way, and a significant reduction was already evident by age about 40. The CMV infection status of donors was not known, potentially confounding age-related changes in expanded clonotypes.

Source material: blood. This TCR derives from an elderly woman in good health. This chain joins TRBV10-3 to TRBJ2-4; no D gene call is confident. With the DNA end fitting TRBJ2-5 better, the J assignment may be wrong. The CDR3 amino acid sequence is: CAISVGETQYF. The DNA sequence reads TGTGCCATCAGTGTGGGGGAGACCCAGTACTTC.